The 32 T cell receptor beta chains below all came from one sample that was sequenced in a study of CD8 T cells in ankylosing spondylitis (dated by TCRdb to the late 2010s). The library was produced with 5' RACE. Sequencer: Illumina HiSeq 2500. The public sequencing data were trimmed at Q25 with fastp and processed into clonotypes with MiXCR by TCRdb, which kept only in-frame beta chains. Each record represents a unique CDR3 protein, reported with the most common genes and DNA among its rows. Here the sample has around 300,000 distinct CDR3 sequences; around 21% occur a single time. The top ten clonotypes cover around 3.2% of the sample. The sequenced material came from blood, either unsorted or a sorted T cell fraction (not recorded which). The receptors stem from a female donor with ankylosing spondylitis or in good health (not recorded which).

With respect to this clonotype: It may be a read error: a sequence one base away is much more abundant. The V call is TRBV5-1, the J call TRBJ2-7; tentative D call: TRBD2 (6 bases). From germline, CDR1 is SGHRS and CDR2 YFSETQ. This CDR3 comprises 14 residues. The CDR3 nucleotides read TGCGCCAGCGGATTGGGAGGCGCTTCCTACGAGAAGTACTTC. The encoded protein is CASGLGGASYEKYF.

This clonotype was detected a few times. Here the CDR3 reads CASTPRSTIYF. Here the CDR3 DNA reads TGTGCCAGCACCCCTCGGAGCACCATATATTTT. This chain links TRBV12-3 or TRBV12-4 with TRBJ1-3; D is ambiguous. Trimming stripped 7 bases from V and 9 bases from J, with 10 bases between. This CDR3 contains 11 residues.

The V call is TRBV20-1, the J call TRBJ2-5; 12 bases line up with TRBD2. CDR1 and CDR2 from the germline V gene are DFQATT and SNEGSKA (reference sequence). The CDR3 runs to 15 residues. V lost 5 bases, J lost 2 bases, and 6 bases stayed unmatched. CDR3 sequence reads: CSAASGRAGQETQYF. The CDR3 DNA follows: TGCAGTGCTGCTAGCGGGAGGGCCGGGCAAGAGACCCAGTACTTC.

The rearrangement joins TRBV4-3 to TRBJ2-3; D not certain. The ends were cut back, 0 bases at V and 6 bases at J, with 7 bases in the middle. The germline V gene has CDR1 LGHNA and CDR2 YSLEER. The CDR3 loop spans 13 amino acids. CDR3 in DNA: TGCGCCAGCAGCCAAGATTTTGGGGATACGCAGTATTTT. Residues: CASSQDFGDTQYF.

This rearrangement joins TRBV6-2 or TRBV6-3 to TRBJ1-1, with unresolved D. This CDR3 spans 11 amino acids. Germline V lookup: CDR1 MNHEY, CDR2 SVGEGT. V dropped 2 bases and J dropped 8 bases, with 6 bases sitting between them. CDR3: CASSYAREAFF. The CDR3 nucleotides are TGTGCCAGCAGTTACGCTCGGGAAGCTTTCTTT.

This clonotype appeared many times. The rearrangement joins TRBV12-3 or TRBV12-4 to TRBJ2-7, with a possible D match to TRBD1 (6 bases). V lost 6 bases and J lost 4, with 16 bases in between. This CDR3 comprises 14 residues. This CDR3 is CASRMTGRLYEQYF. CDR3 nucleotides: TGTGCCAGCAGGATGACAGGCCGGCTTTACGAGCAGTACTTC.

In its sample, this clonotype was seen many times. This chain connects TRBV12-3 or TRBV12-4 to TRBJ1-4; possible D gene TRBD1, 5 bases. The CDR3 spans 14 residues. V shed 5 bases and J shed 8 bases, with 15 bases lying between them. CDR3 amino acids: CASSRQGTDEKLFF. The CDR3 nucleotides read TGTGCCAGCAGTAGACAAGGGACGGACGAAAAACTGTTTTTT.

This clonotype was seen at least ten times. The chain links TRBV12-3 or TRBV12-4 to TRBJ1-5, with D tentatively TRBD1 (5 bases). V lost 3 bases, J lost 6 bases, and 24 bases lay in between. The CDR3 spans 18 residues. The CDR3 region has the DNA TGTGCCAGCAGTTTTAGACCGATAACAGGCCGGTTAGGTCAGCCCCAGCATTTT. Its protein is CASSFRPITGRLGQPQHF.

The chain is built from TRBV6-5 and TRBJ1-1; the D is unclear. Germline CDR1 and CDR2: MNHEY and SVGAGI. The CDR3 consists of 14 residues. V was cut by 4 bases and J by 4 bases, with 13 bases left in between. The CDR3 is CASSSTRGTTEAFF. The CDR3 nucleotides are TGTGCCAGCAGTTCGACTCGAGGAACCACTGAAGCTTTCTTT.

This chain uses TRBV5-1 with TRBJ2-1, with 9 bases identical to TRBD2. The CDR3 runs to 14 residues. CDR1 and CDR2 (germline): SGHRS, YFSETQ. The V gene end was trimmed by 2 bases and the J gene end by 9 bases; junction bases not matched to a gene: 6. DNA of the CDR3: TGCGCCAGCAGCTTTAGCGGGAGTAGAATTGAGCAGTTCTTC. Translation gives CASSFSGSRIEQFF.

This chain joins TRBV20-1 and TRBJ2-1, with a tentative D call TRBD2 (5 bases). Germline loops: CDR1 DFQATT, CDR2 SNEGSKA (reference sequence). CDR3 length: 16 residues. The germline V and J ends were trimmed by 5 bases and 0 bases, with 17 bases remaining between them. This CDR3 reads CSALPPQRRSYNEQFF. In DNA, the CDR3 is TGCAGTGCTCTCCCCCCACAGCGGCGCTCCTACAATGAGCAGTTCTTC.

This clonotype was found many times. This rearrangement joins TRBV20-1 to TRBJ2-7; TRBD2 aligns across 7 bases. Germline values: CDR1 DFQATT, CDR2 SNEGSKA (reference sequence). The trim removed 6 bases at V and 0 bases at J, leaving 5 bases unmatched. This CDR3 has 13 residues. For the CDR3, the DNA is TGCAGTGCCCTAGCGGCCCTCTCCTACGAGCAGTACTTC. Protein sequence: CSALAALSYEQYF.

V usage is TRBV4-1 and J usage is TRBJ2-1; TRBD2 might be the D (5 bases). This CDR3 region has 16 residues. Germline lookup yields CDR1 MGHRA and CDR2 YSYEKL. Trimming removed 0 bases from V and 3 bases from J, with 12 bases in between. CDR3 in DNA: TGCGCCAGCAGCCAAGAGTTAAGCGGAGTCTACAATGAGCAGTTCTTC. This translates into CASSQELSGVYNEQFF.

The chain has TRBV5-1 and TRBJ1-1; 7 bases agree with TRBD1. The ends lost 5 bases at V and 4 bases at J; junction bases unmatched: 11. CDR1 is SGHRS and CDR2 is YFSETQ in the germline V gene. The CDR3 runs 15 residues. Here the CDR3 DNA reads TGCGCCAGCAGTCAGAGACAGGGAAGGAGCACTGAAGCTTTCTTT. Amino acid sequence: CASSQRQGRSTEAFF.

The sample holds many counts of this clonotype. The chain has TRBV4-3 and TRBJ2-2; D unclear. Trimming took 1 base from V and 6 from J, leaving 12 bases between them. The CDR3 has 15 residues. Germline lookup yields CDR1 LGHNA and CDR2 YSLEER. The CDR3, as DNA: TGCGCCAGCAGCCAAGCGGCTCTTCTGGCCGGGGAGCTGTTTTTT. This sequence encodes CASSQAALLAGELFF.

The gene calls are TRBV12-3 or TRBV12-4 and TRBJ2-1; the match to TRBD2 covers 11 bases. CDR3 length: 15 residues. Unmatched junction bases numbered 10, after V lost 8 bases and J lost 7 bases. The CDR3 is CASLPTSGIVNEQFF. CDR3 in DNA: TGTGCCAGCCTCCCGACTAGCGGGATTGTGAATGAGCAGTTCTTC.

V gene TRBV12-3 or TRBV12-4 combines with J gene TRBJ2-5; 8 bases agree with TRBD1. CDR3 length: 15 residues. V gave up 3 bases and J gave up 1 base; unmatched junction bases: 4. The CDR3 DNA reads TGTGCCAGCAGTTTGAACACAGGGGGCCAAGAGACCCAGTACTTC. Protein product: CASSLNTGGQETQYF.

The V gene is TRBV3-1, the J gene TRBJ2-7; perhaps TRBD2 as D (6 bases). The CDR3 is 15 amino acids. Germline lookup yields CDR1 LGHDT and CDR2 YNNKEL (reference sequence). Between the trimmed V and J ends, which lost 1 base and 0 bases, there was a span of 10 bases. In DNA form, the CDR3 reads TGTGCCAGCAGCCAAGTGTTGACTAGCTCCTACGAGCAGTACTTC. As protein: CASSQVLTSSYEQYF.

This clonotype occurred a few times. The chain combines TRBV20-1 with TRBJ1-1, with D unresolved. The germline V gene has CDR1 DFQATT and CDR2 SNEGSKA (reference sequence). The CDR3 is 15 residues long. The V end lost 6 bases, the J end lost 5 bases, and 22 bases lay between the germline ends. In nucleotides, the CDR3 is TGCAGTGCCCCGACTGACTACTTTGATAAAACTGAAGCTTTCTTT. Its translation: CSAPTDYFDKTEAFF.

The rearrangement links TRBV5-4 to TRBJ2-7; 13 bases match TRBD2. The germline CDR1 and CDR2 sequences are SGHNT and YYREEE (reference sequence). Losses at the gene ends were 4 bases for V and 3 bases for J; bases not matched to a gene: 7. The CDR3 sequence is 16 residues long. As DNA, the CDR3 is TGTGCCAGCAGCGCCCCCGGGACTAGCGGGATCTACGAGCAGTACTTC. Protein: CASSAPGTSGIYEQYF.

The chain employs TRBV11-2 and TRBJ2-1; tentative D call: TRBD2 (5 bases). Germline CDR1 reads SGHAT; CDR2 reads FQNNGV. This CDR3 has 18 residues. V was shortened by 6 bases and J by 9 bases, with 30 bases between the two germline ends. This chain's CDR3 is CASRPLRGPASTSGEQFF. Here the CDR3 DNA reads TGTGCCAGCAGACCCCTTAGAGGCCCTGCGTCGACCAGCGGTGAGCAGTTCTTC.

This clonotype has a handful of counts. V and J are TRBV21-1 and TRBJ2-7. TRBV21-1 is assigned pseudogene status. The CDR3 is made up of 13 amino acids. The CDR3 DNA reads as TGTGCCAGCACCAGTGGGTCATGCTACGAGCAGTACTTC. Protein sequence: CASTSGSCYEQYF.

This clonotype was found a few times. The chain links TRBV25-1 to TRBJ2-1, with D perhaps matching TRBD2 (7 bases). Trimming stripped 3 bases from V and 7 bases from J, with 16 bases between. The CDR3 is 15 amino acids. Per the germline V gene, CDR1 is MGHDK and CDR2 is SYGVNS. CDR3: CASSEGGQNWNEQFF. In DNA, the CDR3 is TGTGCCAGCAGTGAGGGGGGGCAGAATTGGAATGAGCAGTTCTTC.

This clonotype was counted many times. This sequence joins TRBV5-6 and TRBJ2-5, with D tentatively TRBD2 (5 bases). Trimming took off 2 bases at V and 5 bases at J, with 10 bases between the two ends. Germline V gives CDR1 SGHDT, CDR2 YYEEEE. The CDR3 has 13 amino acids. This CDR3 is CASSFGRRETQYF. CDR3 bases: TGTGCCAGCAGCTTTGGGCGGAGGGAGACCCAGTACTTC.

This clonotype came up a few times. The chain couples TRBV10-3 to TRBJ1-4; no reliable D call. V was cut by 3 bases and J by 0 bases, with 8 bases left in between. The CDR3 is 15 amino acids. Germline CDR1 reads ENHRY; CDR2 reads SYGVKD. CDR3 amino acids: CAISEARPTNEKLFF. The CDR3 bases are TGTGCCATCAGTGAAGCGAGACCAACTAATGAAAAACTGTTTTTT.

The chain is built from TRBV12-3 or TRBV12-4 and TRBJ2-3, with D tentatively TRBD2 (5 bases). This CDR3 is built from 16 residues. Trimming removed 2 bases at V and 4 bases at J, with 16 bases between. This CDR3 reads CASSLLRGNWADTQYF. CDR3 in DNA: TGTGCCAGCAGTTTATTACGGGGTAATTGGGCAGATACGCAGTATTTT.

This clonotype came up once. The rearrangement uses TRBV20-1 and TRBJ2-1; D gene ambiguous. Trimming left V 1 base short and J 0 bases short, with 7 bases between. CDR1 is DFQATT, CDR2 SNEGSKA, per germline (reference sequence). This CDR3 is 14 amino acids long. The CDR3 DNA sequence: TGCAGTGCTAGAGGGTGGGGCTCCTACAATGAGCAGTTCTTC. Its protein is CSARGWGSYNEQFF.

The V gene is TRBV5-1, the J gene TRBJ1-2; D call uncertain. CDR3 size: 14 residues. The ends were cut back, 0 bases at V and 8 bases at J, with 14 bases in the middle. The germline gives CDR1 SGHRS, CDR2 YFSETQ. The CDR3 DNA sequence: TGCGCCAGCAGCTTGGCCGTCGGTCGTTCAGGCTACACCTTC. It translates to CASSLAVGRSGYTF.

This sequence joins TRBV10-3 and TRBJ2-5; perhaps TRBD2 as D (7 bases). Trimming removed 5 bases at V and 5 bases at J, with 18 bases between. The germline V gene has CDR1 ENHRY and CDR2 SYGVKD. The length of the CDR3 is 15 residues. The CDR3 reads CAISSIGGGAETQYF. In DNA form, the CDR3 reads TGTGCCATCAGTTCCATAGGTGGGGGGGCCGAGACCCAGTACTTC.

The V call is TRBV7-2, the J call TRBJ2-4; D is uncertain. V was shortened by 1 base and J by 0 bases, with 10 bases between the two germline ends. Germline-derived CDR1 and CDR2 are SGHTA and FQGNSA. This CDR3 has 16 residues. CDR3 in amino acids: CASSLGVGIAKNIQYF. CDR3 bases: TGTGCCAGCAGCTTAGGGGTGGGAATAGCCAAAAACATTCAGTACTTC.

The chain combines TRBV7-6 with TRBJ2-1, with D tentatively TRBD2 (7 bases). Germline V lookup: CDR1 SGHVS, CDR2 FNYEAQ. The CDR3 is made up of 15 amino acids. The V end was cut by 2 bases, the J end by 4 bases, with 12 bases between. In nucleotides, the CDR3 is TGTGCCAGCAGCTTACAGGAGGGGGGGTACAATGAGCAGTTCTTC. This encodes CASSLQEGGYNEQFF. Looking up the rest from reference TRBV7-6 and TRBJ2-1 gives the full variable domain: GAGVSQSPRYKVTKRGQDVALRCDPISGHVSLYWYRQALGQGPEFLTYFNYEAQQDKSGLPNDRFSAERPEGSISTLTIQRTEQRDSAMYRCASSLQEGGYNEQFFGPGTRLTVL.

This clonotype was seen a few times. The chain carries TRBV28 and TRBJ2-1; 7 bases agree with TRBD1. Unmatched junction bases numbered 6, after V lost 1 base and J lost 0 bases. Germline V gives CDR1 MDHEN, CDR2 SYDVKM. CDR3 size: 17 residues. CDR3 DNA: TGTGCCAGCAGTTTATTCGGGACAGTGAGCTCCTACAATGAGCAGTTCTTC. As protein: CASSLFGTVSSYNEQFF.